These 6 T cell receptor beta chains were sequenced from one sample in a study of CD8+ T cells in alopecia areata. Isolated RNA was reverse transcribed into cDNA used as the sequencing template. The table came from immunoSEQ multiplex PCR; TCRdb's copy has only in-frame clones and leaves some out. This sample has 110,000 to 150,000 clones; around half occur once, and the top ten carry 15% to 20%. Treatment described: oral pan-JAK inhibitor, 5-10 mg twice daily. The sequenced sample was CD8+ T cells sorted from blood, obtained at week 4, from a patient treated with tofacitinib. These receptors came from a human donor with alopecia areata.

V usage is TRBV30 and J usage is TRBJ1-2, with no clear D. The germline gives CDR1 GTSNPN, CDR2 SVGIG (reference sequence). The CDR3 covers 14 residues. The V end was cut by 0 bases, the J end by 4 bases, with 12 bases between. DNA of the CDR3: TGTGCCTGGAGTGTATCCCCAGGCTCCTATGGCTACACCTTC. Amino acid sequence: CAWSVSPGSYGYTF.

The CDR3 region has the DNA TGTGCCAGCAGCTTAGCCGGAGGGCTAGCGGAGCAGTTCTTC. Protein: CASSLAGGLAEQFF. The gene calls are TRBV7-8 and TRBJ2-1, with D possibly being TRBD2 (6 bases). CDR3 length: 14 amino acids. CDR1 and CDR2 (germline): SGHVS, FQNEAQ. V was trimmed by 0 bases and J by 10 bases, leaving 13 bases between them. Full variable domain (rest looked up from reference TRBV7-8 and TRBJ2-1): GAGVSQSPRYKVAKRGQDVALRCDPISGHVSLFWYQQALGQGPEFLTYFQNEAQLDKSGLPSDRFFAERPEGSVSTLKIQRTQQEDSAVYLCASSLAGGLAEQFFGPGTRLTVL.

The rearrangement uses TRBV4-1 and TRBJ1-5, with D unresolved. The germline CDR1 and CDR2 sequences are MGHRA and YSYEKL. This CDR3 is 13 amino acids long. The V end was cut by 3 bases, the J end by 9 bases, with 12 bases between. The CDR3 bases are TGCGCCAGCAGCCATCCCCAAGTGGGGCCCCAGCATTTT. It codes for CASSHPQVGPQHF.

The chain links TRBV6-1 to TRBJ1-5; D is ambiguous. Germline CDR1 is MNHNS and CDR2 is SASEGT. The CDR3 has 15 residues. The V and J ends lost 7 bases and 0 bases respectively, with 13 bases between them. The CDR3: CASIIGLLSNQPQHF. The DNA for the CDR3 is TGTGCCAGCATAATAGGGCTGCTTAGCAATCAGCCCCAGCATTTT.

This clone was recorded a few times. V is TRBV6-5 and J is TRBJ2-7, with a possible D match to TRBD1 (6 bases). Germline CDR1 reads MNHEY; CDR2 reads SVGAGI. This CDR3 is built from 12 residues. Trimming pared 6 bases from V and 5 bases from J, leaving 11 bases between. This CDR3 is CASSPNRDEQYF. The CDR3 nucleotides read TGTGCCAGCAGCCCTAACAGGGACGAGCAGTACTTC.

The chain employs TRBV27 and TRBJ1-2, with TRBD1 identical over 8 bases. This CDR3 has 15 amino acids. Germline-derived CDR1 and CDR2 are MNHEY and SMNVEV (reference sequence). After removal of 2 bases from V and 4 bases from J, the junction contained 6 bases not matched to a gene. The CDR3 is CASSLVQGAVYGYTF. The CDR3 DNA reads TGTGCCAGCAGTTTAGTCCAGGGGGCGGTCTATGGCTACACCTTC.